A selection of T cell receptor beta chains follows, all from one sample in a study of T cells in tuberculosis. Measured with immunoSEQ multiplex PCR; TCRdb has only the in-frame clones, and not every one. The sample consists of around 26,000 clones, approximately 92% of them appearing once. The sequencing input was PBMCs. Every receptor here comes from a donor between 10 and 35 years old with latent tuberculosis or without tuberculosis infection. Some clones in this sample may be carry-over from other donors' samples. CDR3s include the opening cysteine and the closing phenylalanine or tryptophan. Fields, in order: J gene, D gene, clone size, V gene, CDR3 length, CDR3 protein, CDR3 DNA. D genes are given only for firm matches. Size tells how often a clone was seen (once, few, many) or the class of an expanded clone, and some rows leave it out.

j_call: TRBJ2-2; d_call: TRBD1; clone_size: -; v_call: TRBV2; cdr3_length: 14; cdr3_aa: CASTRTGNTGELFF; cdr3_nt: TGTGCCAGCACCCGGACAGGGAACACCGGGGAGCTGTTTTTT
j_call: TRBJ2-7; d_call: TRBD2; clone_size: -; v_call: TRBV5-1; cdr3_length: 16; cdr3_aa: CASSLDGGGPRNEQYF; cdr3_nt: TGCGCCAGCAGCTTGGATGGGGGAGGGCCCAGGAACGAGCAGTACTTC
j_call: TRBJ1-3; d_call: -; clone_size: -; v_call: TRBV2; cdr3_length: 17; cdr3_aa: CASSDQTGPVAGNTIYF; cdr3_nt: TGTGCCAGCAGTGACCAGACAGGCCCAGTAGCTGGAAACACCATATATTTT
j_call: TRBJ2-3; d_call: -; clone_size: -; v_call: TRBV27; cdr3_length: 12; cdr3_aa: CASSPRGGAQYF; cdr3_nt: TGTGCCAGCAGTCCTAGGGGGGGGGCGCAGTATTTT
j_call: TRBJ2-2; d_call: -; clone_size: -; v_call: TRBV6-1; cdr3_length: 14; cdr3_aa: CASRGAGSTGELFF; cdr3_nt: TGTGCCAGCCGGGGGGCAGGGTCCACCGGGGAGCTGTTTTTT
j_call: TRBJ1-1; d_call: -; clone_size: -; v_call: TRBV21-1; cdr3_length: 16; cdr3_aa: CASNHPQARRFTEAFF; cdr3_nt: TGTGCCAGCAATCACCCCCAGGCCCGAAGGTTCACTGAAGCTTTCTTT
j_call: TRBJ2-7; d_call: -; clone_size: -; v_call: TRBV7-8; cdr3_length: 14; cdr3_aa: CASSLEQNPYEQYF; cdr3_nt: TGTGCCAGCAGCTTAGAACAGAACCCCTACGAGCAGTACTTC
j_call: TRBJ2-4; d_call: TRBD1; clone_size: -; v_call: TRBV7-2; cdr3_length: 16; cdr3_aa: CASSHIRTGGSNIQYF; cdr3_nt: TGTGCCAGCAGCCATATAAGGACAGGGGGCTCAAACATTCAGTACTTC
j_call: TRBJ2-5; d_call: -; clone_size: -; v_call: TRBV18; cdr3_length: 17; cdr3_aa: CASSTTAGTGGGETQYF; cdr3_nt: TGTGCCAGCTCAACCACCGCCGGGACAGGCGGGGGAGAGACCCAGTACTTC
j_call: TRBJ2-1; d_call: -; clone_size: -; v_call: TRBV7-2; cdr3_length: 13; cdr3_aa: CASSFRDSNEQFF; cdr3_nt: TGTGCCAGCAGCTTCCGGGACTCCAATGAGCAGTTCTTC
j_call: TRBJ1-1; d_call: -; clone_size: -; v_call: TRBV12-5; cdr3_length: 15; cdr3_aa: CASGLILGLNTEAFF; cdr3_nt: TGTGCTAGTGGTTTGATTCTGGGCCTGAACACTGAAGCTTTCTTT
j_call: TRBJ2-1; d_call: -; clone_size: -; v_call: TRBV27; cdr3_length: 15; cdr3_aa: CASSLWAGHYNEQFF; cdr3_nt: TGTGCCAGCAGTTTATGGGCCGGACACTACAATGAGCAGTTCTTC
j_call: TRBJ2-2; d_call: TRBD1; clone_size: -; v_call: TRBV7-2; cdr3_length: 15; cdr3_aa: CASSSGQGNTGELFF; cdr3_nt: TGTGCCAGCAGCTCTGGACAGGGGAACACCGGGGAGCTGTTTTTT
j_call: TRBJ1-1; d_call: TRBD1; clone_size: -; v_call: TRBV19; cdr3_length: 15; cdr3_aa: CASRRDSAMNTEAFF; cdr3_nt: TGTGCCAGCCGACGGGACAGCGCTATGAACACTGAAGCTTTCTTT
j_call: TRBJ1-3; d_call: -; clone_size: -; v_call: TRBV5-1; cdr3_length: 16; cdr3_aa: CASSPRESSSGNTIYF; cdr3_nt: TGCGCCAGCAGCCCCCGGGAAAGCTCCTCTGGAAACACCATATATTTT
j_call: TRBJ2-7; d_call: TRBD2; clone_size: -; v_call: TRBV4-2; cdr3_length: 15; cdr3_aa: CASSQGGRGNYEQYF; cdr3_nt: TGTGCCAGCAGCCAAGGCGGGAGGGGAAACTACGAGCAGTACTTC
j_call: TRBJ2-1; d_call: TRBD1; clone_size: -; v_call: TRBV10-3; cdr3_length: 16; cdr3_aa: CAIRTRDRGRYNEQFF; cdr3_nt: TGTGCCATCAGAACCCGGGACAGGGGCCGGTACAATGAGCAGTTCTTC
j_call: TRBJ1-3; d_call: TRBD1; clone_size: -; v_call: TRBV28; cdr3_length: 17; cdr3_aa: CASSSHLDRGTGNTIYF; cdr3_nt: TGTGCCAGCAGTTCCCATCTGGACAGGGGGACTGGAAACACCATATATTTT
j_call: TRBJ2-7; d_call: TRBD2; clone_size: -; v_call: TRBV7-2; cdr3_length: 15; cdr3_aa: CASSLRGGGAYEQYF; cdr3_nt: TGTGCCAGCAGCTTACGTGGCGGGGGGGCCTACGAGCAGTACTTC
j_call: TRBJ1-5; d_call: TRBD1; clone_size: -; v_call: TRBV11-2; cdr3_length: 17; cdr3_aa: CASSLAGTGSGNQPQHF; cdr3_nt: TGTGCCAGCAGCTTAGCCGGGACAGGTTCAGGCAATCAGCCCCAGCATTTT
j_call: TRBJ1-4; d_call: -; clone_size: -; v_call: TRBV7-8; cdr3_length: 12; cdr3_aa: CASSWGDEKLFF; cdr3_nt: TGTGCCAGCAGCTGGGGGGACGAAAAACTGTTTTTT
j_call: TRBJ2-1; d_call: TRBD2; clone_size: -; v_call: TRBV9; cdr3_length: 20; cdr3_aa: CASSGLDGTSGRVMGNEQFF; cdr3_nt: TGTGCCAGCAGCGGACTTGATGGGACTAGCGGGAGGGTAATGGGTAATGAGCAGTTCTTC
j_call: TRBJ2-3; d_call: TRBD2; clone_size: -; v_call: TRBV9; cdr3_length: 16; cdr3_aa: CASSARSGGFTDTQYF; cdr3_nt: TGTGCCAGCAGCGCTCGCAGCGGGGGGTTCACAGATACGCAGTATTTT
j_call: TRBJ2-7; d_call: TRBD1; clone_size: -; v_call: TRBV10-1; cdr3_length: 15; cdr3_aa: CASSRTGTGRDEQYF; cdr3_nt: TGCGCCAGCAGCCGAACCGGGACAGGGAGAGACGAGCAGTACTTC
j_call: TRBJ1-6; d_call: -; clone_size: once; v_call: TRBV30; cdr3_length: 14; cdr3_aa: CAWRTTFYNSPLHF; cdr3_nt: TGTGCCTGGAGGACGACATTCTATAATTCACCCCTCCACTTT
j_call: TRBJ1-1; d_call: TRBD1; clone_size: -; v_call: TRBV2; cdr3_length: 13; cdr3_aa: CASNYRGNTEAFF; cdr3_nt: TGTGCCAGCAATTACAGGGGGAACACTGAAGCTTTCTTT
j_call: TRBJ2-1; d_call: TRBD2; clone_size: few; v_call: TRBV18; cdr3_length: 17; cdr3_aa: CASSPPRLAGRTNEQFF; cdr3_nt: TGTGCCAGCTCACCACCCCGACTAGCGGGAAGGACCAATGAGCAGTTCTTC
j_call: TRBJ2-1; d_call: -; clone_size: -; v_call: TRBV9; cdr3_length: 14; cdr3_aa: CASSVTGTYNEQFF; cdr3_nt: TGTGCCAGCAGCGTAACAGGTACCTACAATGAGCAGTTCTTC
j_call: TRBJ1-2; d_call: -; clone_size: -; v_call: TRBV29-1; cdr3_length: 11; cdr3_aa: CSGTSGDGYTF; cdr3_nt: TGCAGCGGGACTTCAGGGGACGGCTACACCTTC
j_call: TRBJ1-5; d_call: -; clone_size: -; v_call: TRBV19; cdr3_length: 13; cdr3_aa: CASDRTDDQPQHF; cdr3_nt: TGTGCCAGCGACAGGACAGATGATCAGCCCCAGCATTTT
j_call: TRBJ2-1; d_call: -; clone_size: few; v_call: TRBV6-4; cdr3_length: 15; cdr3_aa: CASSDSMSGADEQFF; cdr3_nt: TGTGCCAGCAGTGACTCGATGTCAGGGGCGGATGAGCAGTTCTTC
j_call: TRBJ1-2; d_call: -; clone_size: -; v_call: TRBV27; cdr3_length: 15; cdr3_aa: CASRGLGQGGDGYTF; cdr3_nt: TGTGCCAGCAGGGGCCTCGGGCAGGGCGGGGACGGCTACACCTTC
j_call: TRBJ1-2; d_call: -; clone_size: once; v_call: TRBV20-1; cdr3_length: 11; cdr3_aa: CSAPLVDGYTF; cdr3_nt: TGCAGTGCGCCTCTTGTAGATGGCTACACCTTC
j_call: TRBJ1-4; d_call: TRBD1; clone_size: -; v_call: TRBV29-1; cdr3_length: 16; cdr3_aa: CSVTGSGLSLGEKLFF; cdr3_nt: TGCAGCGTGACAGGGTCCGGTCTCAGCCTAGGGGAAAAACTGTTTTTT
j_call: TRBJ2-1; d_call: TRBD1; clone_size: -; v_call: TRBV30; cdr3_length: 14; cdr3_aa: CAWDPGTGTNEQFF; cdr3_nt: TGTGCCTGGGATCCCGGGACAGGAACAAATGAGCAGTTCTTC
j_call: TRBJ1-1; d_call: -; clone_size: once; v_call: TRBV19; cdr3_length: 14; cdr3_aa: CASSIGGVNTEAFF; cdr3_nt: TGTGCCAGTAGTATAGGGGGGGTGAACACTGAAGCTTTCTTT
j_call: TRBJ2-3; d_call: -; clone_size: -; v_call: TRBV6-4; cdr3_length: 13; cdr3_aa: CASSDSGRVTQYF; cdr3_nt: TGTGCCAGCAGTGACTCGGGCAGGGTGACGCAGTATTTT
j_call: TRBJ2-1; d_call: -; clone_size: -; v_call: TRBV28; cdr3_length: 16; cdr3_aa: CASSRQTGLGPNEQFF; cdr3_nt: TGTGCCAGCAGTCGACAAACCGGACTCGGGCCCAATGAGCAGTTCTTC
j_call: TRBJ2-1; d_call: TRBD2; clone_size: -; v_call: TRBV7-2; cdr3_length: 17; cdr3_aa: CASSLRVLTGGSNEQFF; cdr3_nt: TGTGCCAGCAGCTTACGGGTCTTGACGGGAGGGAGCAATGAGCAGTTCTTC
j_call: TRBJ2-5; d_call: TRBD2; clone_size: -; v_call: TRBV4-2; cdr3_length: 15; cdr3_aa: CASSPRTSRQETQYF; cdr3_nt: TGTGCCAGCAGCCCGAGGACTAGCCGTCAGGAGACCCAGTACTTC
j_call: TRBJ2-7; d_call: TRBD1; clone_size: -; v_call: TRBV4-1; cdr3_length: 15; cdr3_aa: CASSQEGTGVHEQYF; cdr3_nt: TGCGCCAGCAGCCAAGAGGGGACAGGGGTCCACGAGCAGTACTTC
j_call: TRBJ2-3; d_call: TRBD2; clone_size: -; v_call: TRBV5-4; cdr3_length: 18; cdr3_aa: CASSLAGGRENGTDTQYF; cdr3_nt: TGTGCCAGCAGCTTGGCGGGGGGGCGGGAGAACGGCACAGATACGCAGTATTTT
j_call: TRBJ1-2; d_call: -; clone_size: -; v_call: TRBV27; cdr3_length: 13; cdr3_aa: CASSPTVRYGYTF; cdr3_nt: TGTGCCAGCAGTCCCACAGTTCGCTATGGCTACACCTTC
j_call: TRBJ2-3; d_call: -; clone_size: -; v_call: TRBV20-1; cdr3_length: 8; cdr3_aa: CSARGQYF; cdr3_nt: TGCAGTGCCAGGGGGCAGTATTTT
j_call: TRBJ2-7; d_call: -; clone_size: -; v_call: TRBV18; cdr3_length: 15; cdr3_aa: CASSPRTKRTYEQYF; cdr3_nt: TGTGCCAGCTCACCTAGGACAAAACGGACCTACGAGCAGTACTTC
j_call: TRBJ2-5; d_call: -; clone_size: once; v_call: TRBV7-9; cdr3_length: 15; cdr3_aa: CASSLVSPGFETQYF; cdr3_nt: TGTGCCAGCAGCTTAGTGTCCCCAGGGTTTGAGACCCAGTACTTC
j_call: TRBJ1-2; d_call: -; clone_size: -; v_call: TRBV29-1; cdr3_length: 13; cdr3_aa: CSVDEPARDGYTF; cdr3_nt: TGCAGCGTTGACGAACCAGCTCGGGATGGCTACACCTTC
j_call: TRBJ2-1; d_call: TRBD2; clone_size: -; v_call: TRBV4-1; cdr3_length: 22; cdr3_aa: CASSLLGTPGLAGGPTYNEQFF; cdr3_nt: TGCGCCAGCAGCCTACTCGGGACTCCGGGACTAGCGGGAGGGCCCACCTACAATGAGCAGTTCTTC
j_call: TRBJ2-3; d_call: -; clone_size: -; v_call: TRBV4-1; cdr3_length: 15; cdr3_aa: CASSQDYGGADTQYF; cdr3_nt: TGCGCCAGCAGCCAAGATTATGGGGGCGCAGATACGCAGTATTTT
j_call: TRBJ2-2; d_call: -; clone_size: -; v_call: TRBV19; cdr3_length: 11; cdr3_aa: CASSIRGELFF; cdr3_nt: TGTGCCAGTAGTATCAGAGGGGAGCTGTTTTTT
j_call: TRBJ1-5; d_call: -; clone_size: -; v_call: TRBV13; cdr3_length: 16; cdr3_aa: CASSLGSVAGNQPQHF; cdr3_nt: TGTGCCAGCAGCTTAGGAAGCGTAGCGGGCAATCAGCCCCAGCATTTT
j_call: TRBJ2-3; d_call: TRBD1; clone_size: -; v_call: TRBV5-1; cdr3_length: 15; cdr3_aa: CASSYGQGRGDTQYF; cdr3_nt: TGCGCCAGCAGCTACGGACAGGGGAGAGGAGATACGCAGTATTTT
j_call: TRBJ2-7; d_call: TRBD1; clone_size: -; v_call: TRBV10-3; cdr3_length: 16; cdr3_aa: CAISESVPGQGREQYF; cdr3_nt: TGTGCCATCAGTGAGTCTGTTCCGGGACAGGGGAGGGAGCAGTACTTC